Below, one T cell receptor beta chain is given with its context. Its antigen remains unknown. The V gene's germline CDR1 is LNHDA and CDR2 SQIVND (reference sequence). V shed 7 bases and J shed 0 bases, with 13 bases lying between them. The CDR3 is made up of 15 amino acids. As processed by the authors: The study took CDR3 differences across clinicopathological groups and made a distant-metastasis classifier for papillary thyroid cancer from them. Using MiXCR, TCRdb reanalyzed the PCR reads. The V and J calls were not made by the authors but by TCRdb's processing. This table has 25,000 to 30,000 clones, around 22% appearing once. The data derive from a study of metastatic and nonmetastatic thyroid tumors. Study at large: The study looked at repertoires side by side in blood and in tumor or nodule tissue from malignant and benign thyroid patients. Study findings and constraints: For both blood and tumor, malignant thyroid tumors reportedly showed significantly higher TCR beta diversity than benign nodules did.

Treatment of any kind had been given to no patient before thyroid surgery. The chain couples TRBV19 to TRBJ2-1; D not resolved. The clonotype comes from a female donor with papillary thyroid cancer or a benign thyroid nodule (not recorded which). Some clones in this sample may be carry-over from other donors' samples. Specimen: blood. The CDR3 here is CASTFIVSSYNEQFF. DNA for the CDR3: TGTGCCAGTACCTTTATCGTGAGCTCCTACAATGAGCAGTTCTTC.